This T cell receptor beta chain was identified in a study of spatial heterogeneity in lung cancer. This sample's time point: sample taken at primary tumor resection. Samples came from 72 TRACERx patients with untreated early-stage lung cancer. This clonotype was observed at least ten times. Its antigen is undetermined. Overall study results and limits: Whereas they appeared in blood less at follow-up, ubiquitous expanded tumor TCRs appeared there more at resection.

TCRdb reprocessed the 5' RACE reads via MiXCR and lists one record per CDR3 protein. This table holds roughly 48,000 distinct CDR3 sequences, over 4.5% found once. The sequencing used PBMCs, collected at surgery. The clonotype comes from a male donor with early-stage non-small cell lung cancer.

CDR3 protein: CASSQREGIGTDTQYF. For the CDR3, the DNA is TGCGCCAGCAGCCAGCGGGAGGGCATCGGGACAGATACGCAGTATTTT. J is TRBJ2-3 and V is TRBV5-1; 10 bases line up with TRBD2. The CDR3 runs to 16 residues. The V gene's germline CDR1 is SGHRS and CDR2 YFSETQ. V lost 4 bases and J lost 3; bases outside the gene matches: 8.